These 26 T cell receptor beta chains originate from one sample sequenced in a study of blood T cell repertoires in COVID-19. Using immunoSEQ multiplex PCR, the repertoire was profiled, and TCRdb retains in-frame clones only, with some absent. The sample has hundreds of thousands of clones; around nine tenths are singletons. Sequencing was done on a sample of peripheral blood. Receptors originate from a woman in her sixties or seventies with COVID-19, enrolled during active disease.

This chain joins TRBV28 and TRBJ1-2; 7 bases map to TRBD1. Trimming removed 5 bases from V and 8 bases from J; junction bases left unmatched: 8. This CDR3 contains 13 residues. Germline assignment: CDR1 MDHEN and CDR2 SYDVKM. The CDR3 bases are TGTGCCAGCAGTCCCCCGACAGGGTTCGGCTACACCTTC. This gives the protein CASSPPTGFGYTF.

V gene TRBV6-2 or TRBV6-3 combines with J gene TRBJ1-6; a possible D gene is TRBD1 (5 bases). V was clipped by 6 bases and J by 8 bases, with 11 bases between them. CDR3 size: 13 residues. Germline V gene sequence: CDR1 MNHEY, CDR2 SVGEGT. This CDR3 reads CASSEDSYSPLHF. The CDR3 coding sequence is TGTGCCAGCAGCGAAGACAGTTATTCACCCCTCCACTTT.

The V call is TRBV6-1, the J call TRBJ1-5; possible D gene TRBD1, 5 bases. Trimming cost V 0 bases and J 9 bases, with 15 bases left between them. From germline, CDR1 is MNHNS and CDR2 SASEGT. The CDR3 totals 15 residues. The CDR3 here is CASSEALSRDRPQHF. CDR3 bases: TGTGCCAGCAGTGAAGCGCTTTCCAGGGATAGGCCCCAGCATTTT.

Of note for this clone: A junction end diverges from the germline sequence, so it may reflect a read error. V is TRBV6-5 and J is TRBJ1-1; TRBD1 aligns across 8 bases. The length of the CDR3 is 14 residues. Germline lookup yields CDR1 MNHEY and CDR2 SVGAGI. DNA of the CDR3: TGTGCCGGCAGTCCGCACACAGGGGGCACTGAAGCTTTCTTT. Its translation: CAGSPHTGGTEAFF.

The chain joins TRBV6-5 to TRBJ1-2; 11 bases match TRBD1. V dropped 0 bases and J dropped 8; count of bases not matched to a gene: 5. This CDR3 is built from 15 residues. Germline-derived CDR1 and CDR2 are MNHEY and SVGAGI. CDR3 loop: CASSYSRTGGFGYTF. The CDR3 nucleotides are TGTGCCAGCAGTTACTCGCGGACAGGGGGCTTCGGCTACACCTTC.

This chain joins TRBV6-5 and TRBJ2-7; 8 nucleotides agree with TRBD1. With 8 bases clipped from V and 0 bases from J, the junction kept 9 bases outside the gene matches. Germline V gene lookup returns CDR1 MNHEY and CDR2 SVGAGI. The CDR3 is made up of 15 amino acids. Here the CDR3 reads CASSDREEVSYEQYF. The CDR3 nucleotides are TGTGCCAGCTCGGACAGGGAAGAGGTCTCCTACGAGCAGTACTTC.

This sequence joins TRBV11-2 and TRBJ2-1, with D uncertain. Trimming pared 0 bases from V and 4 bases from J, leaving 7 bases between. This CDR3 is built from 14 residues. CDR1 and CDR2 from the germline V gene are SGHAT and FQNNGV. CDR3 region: CASSLDLGYNEQFF. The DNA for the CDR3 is TGTGCCAGCAGCTTAGACCTCGGGTACAATGAGCAGTTCTTC.

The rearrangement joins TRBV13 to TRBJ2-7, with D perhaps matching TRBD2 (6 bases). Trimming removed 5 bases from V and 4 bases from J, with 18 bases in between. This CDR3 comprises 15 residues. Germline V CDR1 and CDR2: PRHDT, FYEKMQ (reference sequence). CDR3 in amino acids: CASSRYSGEPYEQYF. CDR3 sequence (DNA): TGTGCCAGCAGCCGATACTCGGGGGAGCCTTACGAGCAGTACTTC. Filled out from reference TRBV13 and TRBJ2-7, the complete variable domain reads AAGVIQSPRHLIKEKRETATLKCYPIPRHDTVYWYQQGPGQDPQFLISFYEKMQSDKGSIPDRFSAQQFSDYHSELNMSSLELGDSALYFCASSRYSGEPYEQYFGPGTRLTVT.

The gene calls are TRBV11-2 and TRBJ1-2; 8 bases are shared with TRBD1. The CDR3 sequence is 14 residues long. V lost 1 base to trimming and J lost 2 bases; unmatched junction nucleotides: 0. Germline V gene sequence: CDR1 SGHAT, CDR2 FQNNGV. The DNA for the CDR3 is TGTGCCAGCAGCTTAGGGGACAGGAACTATGGCTACACCTTC. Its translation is CASSLGDRNYGYTF.

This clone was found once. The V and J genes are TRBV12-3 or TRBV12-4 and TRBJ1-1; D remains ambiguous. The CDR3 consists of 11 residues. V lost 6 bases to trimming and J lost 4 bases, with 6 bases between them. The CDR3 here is CASSVSTEAFF. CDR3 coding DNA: TGTGCCAGCAGCGTCAGCACTGAAGCTTTCTTT.

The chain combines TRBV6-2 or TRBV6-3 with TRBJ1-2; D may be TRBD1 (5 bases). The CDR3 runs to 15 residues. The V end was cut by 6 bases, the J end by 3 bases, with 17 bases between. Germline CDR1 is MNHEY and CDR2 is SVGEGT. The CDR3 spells CASSQSTGAYYGYTF. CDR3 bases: TGTGCCAGCAGCCAATCCACAGGCGCATACTATGGCTACACCTTC.

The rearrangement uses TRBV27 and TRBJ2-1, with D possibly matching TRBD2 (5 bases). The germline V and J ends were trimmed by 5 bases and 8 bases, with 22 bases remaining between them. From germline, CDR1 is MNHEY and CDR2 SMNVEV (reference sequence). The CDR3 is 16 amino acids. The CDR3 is CASSTPLAHGWDEQFF. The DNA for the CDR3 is TGTGCCAGCAGTACCCCGCTAGCTCATGGCTGGGATGAGCAGTTCTTC.

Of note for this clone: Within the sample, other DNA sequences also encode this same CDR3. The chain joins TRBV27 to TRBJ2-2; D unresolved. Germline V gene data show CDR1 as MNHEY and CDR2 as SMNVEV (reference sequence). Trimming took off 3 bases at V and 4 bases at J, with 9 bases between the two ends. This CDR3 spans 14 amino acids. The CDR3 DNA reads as TGTGCCAGCAGTTTGGGCCAGATCACCGGGGAGCTGTTTTTT. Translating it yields CASSLGQITGELFF.

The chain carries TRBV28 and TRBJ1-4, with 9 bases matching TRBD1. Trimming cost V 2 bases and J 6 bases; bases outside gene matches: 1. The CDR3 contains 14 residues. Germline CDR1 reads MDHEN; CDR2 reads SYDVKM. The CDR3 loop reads CASSLGDRDEKLFF. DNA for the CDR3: TGTGCCAGCAGTTTAGGGGACAGGGATGAAAAACTGTTTTTT.

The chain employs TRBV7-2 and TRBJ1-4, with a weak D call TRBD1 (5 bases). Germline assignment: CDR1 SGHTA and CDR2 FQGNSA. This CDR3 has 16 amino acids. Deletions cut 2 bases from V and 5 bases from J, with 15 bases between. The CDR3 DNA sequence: TGTGCCAGCAGCTTATACGACCGGGACTCGAATGAAAAACTGTTTTTT. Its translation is CASSLYDRDSNEKLFF.

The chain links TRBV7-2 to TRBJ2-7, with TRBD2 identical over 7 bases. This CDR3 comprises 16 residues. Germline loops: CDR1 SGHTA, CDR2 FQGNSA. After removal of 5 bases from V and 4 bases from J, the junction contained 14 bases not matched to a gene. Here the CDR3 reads CASSQYYGGSQYEQYF. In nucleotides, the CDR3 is TGTGCCAGCAGCCAATACTATGGCGGGAGTCAGTACGAGCAGTACTTC.

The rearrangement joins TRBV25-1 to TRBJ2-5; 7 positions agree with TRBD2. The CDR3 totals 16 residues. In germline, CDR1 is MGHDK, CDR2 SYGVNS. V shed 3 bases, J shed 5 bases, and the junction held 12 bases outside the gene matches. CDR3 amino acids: CASSDYGSGGGETQYF. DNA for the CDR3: TGTGCCAGCAGTGACTATGGATCCGGGGGAGGGGAGACCCAGTACTTC.

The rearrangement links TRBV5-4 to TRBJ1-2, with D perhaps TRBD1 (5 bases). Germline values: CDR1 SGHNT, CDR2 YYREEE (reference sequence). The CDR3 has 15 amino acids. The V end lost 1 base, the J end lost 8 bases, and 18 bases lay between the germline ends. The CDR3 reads CASSLFVGGGNGYTF. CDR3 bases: TGTGCCAGCAGCTTGTTTGTTGGGGGAGGTAACGGCTACACCTTC.

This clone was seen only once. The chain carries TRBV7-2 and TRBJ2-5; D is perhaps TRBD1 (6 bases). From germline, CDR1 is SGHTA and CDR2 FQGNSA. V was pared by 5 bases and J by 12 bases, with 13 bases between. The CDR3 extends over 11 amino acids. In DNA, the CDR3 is TGTGCCAGCAGCCAAGGGGGACAAAAGTACTTC. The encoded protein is CASSQGGQKYF.

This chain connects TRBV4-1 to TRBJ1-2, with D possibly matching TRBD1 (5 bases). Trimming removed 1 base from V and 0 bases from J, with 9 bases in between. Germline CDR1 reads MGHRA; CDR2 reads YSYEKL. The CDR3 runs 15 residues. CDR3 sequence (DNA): TGCGCCAGCAGCCAAGTCCCAGGGACTAACTATGGCTACACCTTC. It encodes CASSQVPGTNYGYTF.

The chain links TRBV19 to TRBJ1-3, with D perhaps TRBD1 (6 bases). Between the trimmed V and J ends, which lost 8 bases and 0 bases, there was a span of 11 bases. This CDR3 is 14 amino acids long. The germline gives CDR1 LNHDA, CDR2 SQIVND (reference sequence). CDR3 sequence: CASPGTNSGNTIYF. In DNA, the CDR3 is TGTGCCAGTCCAGGGACAAACTCTGGAAACACCATATATTTT.

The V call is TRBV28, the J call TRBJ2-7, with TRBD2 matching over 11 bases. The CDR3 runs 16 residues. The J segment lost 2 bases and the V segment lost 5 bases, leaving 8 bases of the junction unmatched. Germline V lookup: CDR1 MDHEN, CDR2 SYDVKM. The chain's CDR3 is CASSRTGTSGTYEQYF. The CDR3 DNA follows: TGTGCCAGCAGTCGAACCGGGACTAGCGGAACCTACGAGCAGTACTTC.

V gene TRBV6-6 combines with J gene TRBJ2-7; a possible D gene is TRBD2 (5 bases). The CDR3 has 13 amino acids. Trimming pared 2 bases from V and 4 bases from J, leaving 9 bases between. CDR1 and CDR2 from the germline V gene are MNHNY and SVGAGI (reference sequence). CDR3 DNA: TGTGCCAGCAGTTACCTAGCTACATACGAGCAGTACTTC. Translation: CASSYLATYEQYF.

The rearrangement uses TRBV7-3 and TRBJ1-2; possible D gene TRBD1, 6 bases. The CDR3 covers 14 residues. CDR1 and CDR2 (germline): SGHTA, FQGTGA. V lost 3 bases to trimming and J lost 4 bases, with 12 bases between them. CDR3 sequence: CASSLGATSYGYTF. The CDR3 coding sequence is TGTGCCAGCAGCTTGGGGGCAACCTCCTATGGCTACACCTTC.

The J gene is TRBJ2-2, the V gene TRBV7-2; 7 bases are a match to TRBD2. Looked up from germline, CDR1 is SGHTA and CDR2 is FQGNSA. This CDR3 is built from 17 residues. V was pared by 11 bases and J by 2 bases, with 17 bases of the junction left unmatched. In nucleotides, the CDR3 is TGTGCCGGGGGGGTCCCTACTCCCGGGGGAAACACCGGGGAGCTGTTTTTT. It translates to CAGGVPTPGGNTGELFF.

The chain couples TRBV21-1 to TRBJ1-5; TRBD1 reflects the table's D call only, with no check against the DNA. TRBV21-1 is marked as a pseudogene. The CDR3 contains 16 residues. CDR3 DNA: TGTGCCAGCAGCACTACTGACAGGTATAGCAATCAGCCCCAGCATTTT. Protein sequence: CASSTTDRYSNQPQHF.